Presented here are 30 T cell receptor beta chains from one specimen sequenced in a study of blood T cell repertoires in COVID-19. TCRdb's copy holds only in-frame clones and misses some; the assay was immunoSEQ multiplex PCR. The sample holds under 65,000 clones, more than 75% seen once. Input material: PBMCs or T cells enriched from blood (not recorded which). These receptors originate from a woman aged 45-60 years with acute COVID-19.

The rearrangement joins TRBV2 to TRBJ2-5; the match to TRBD1 covers 9 bases. The ends lost 4 bases at V and 5 bases at J; junction bases unmatched: 5. The CDR3 runs 14 residues. Germline CDR1 reads SNHLY; CDR2 reads FYNNEI. CDR3 sequence reads: CASSGDRASETQYF. The DNA for the CDR3 is TGTGCCAGCAGTGGGGACAGGGCCTCGGAGACCCAGTACTTC. Full variable domain (rest looked up from reference TRBV2 and TRBJ2-5): EPEVTQTPSHQVTQMGQEVILRCVPISNHLYFYWYRQILGQKVEFLVSFYNNEISEKSEIFDDQFSVERPDGSNFTLKIRSTKLEDSAMYFCASSGDRASETQYFGPGTRLLVL.

This clone was found a few times. The rearrangement joins TRBV18 to TRBJ2-2; no clear D. The CDR3 loop spans 15 amino acids. V was pared by 0 bases and J by 3 bases, with 8 bases between. The V gene's germline CDR1 is KGHSH and CDR2 LQKENI. DNA of the CDR3: TGTGCCAGCTCACCACCTGCCAGGTACACCGGGGAGCTGTTTTTT. Translation gives CASSPPARYTGELFF.

This clone was recorded a few times. The CDR3 DNA is TGTGCCAGCAGGGCTAGCGGCTACGAGCAGTACTTC. Amino acid sequence: CASRASGYEQYF. The genes are TRBV2 and TRBJ2-7, with 7 bases lining up with TRBD2. CDR1 is SNHLY, CDR2 FYNNEI, per germline. Trimming at V came to 6 bases and at J to 3 bases, leaving 2 bases not matched to a gene. The CDR3 covers 12 residues. The full variable domain, in which reference TRBV2 and TRBJ2-7 provide the parts outside the CDR3, is EPEVTQTPSHQVTQMGQEVILRCVPISNHLYFYWYRQILGQKVEFLVSFYNNEISEKSEIFDDQFSVERPDGSNFTLKIRSTKLEDSAMYFCASRASGYEQYFGPGTRLTVT.

The rearrangement links TRBV28 to TRBJ2-7; TRBD1 aligns across 9 bases. The CDR3 runs to 15 residues. Germline CDR1 MDHEN, CDR2 SYDVKM. V was pared by 7 bases and J by 3 bases, with 10 bases of the junction left unmatched. CDR3 protein: CASMKAGTGFYEQYF. The CDR3 coding sequence is TGTGCCAGCATGAAAGCCGGGACAGGGTTCTACGAGCAGTACTTC.

This sequence joins TRBV18 and TRBJ2-7, with D unresolved. The CDR3 covers 13 residues. Germline assignment: CDR1 KGHSH and CDR2 LQKENI. The V gene lost 3 bases and the J gene lost 5 bases, with 11 bases spanning the gap. As DNA, the CDR3 is TGTGCCAGCTCACCGGCAGCCGAGGACGAGCAGTACTTC. Its translation is CASSPAAEDEQYF.

This chain joins TRBV7-6 and TRBJ1-1, with D unresolved. The V and J ends lost 3 bases and 1 base respectively, with 6 bases between them. Germline CDR1 SGHVS, CDR2 FNYEAQ. The CDR3 loop spans 13 amino acids. CDR3 region: CASSFSRNTEAFF. In nucleotides, the CDR3 is TGTGCCAGCAGCTTTTCCCGGAACACTGAAGCTTTCTTT.

Notes on this clone: Compared with germline, one end of the junction differs, possibly owing to a read error. The chain links TRBV24-1 to TRBJ1-5; D remains ambiguous. The CDR3 is 14 residues long. Looked up from germline, CDR1 is KGHDR and CDR2 is SFDVKD. The CDR3 coding sequence is TGTGCCACCAGTGAGGGAGGTAGCGATCAGCCCCAGCATTTT. Its protein product is CATSEGGSDQPQHF.

This clone was seen a handful of times. The rearrangement links TRBV3-1 (or the pseudogene TRBV3-2) to TRBJ1-1; TRBD1 matches at 8 bases. CDR3 length equals 14 residues. Germline V gene sequence: CDR1 LGHDT, CDR2 YNNKEL (reference sequence). V shed 3 bases and J 5 bases; nucleotides not matched to a gene: 5. The CDR3 DNA reads TGTGCCAGCAGCCAGGGACAGGTCAGGACTGAAGCTTTCTTT. Amino acids: CASSQGQVRTEAFF.

V and J are TRBV5-1 and TRBJ2-4; TRBD1 agrees at 12 bases. V shed 4 bases and J 8 bases; nucleotides not matched to a gene: 4. Germline V CDR1 and CDR2: SGHRS, YFSETQ. The CDR3 spans 14 residues. The CDR3 is CASSDRDRGHIQYF. CDR3 sequence (DNA): TGCGCCAGCAGCGACCGGGACAGGGGGCACATTCAGTACTTC.

J is TRBJ1-1 and V is TRBV5-5; D is undetermined. The CDR3 runs to 17 residues. The germline V gene encodes CDR1 SGHKS and CDR2 YYEKEE (reference sequence). V shed 1 base and J shed 0 bases, with 16 bases lying between them. The CDR3 DNA sequence: TGTGCCAGCAGCTTGTCTTTTGTAGATACCATGAACACTGAAGCTTTCTTT. The encoded protein is CASSLSFVDTMNTEAFF.

The chain's CDR3 is CASSSLRGGYTF. The CDR3 bases are TGTGCCAGCAGTTCTCTCAGGGGTGGCTACACCTTC. This chain links TRBV27 with TRBJ1-2, with a weak D call TRBD1 (6 bases). With 4 bases removed from V and 7 bases from J, the gap between germline ends came to 10 bases. Germline V gene sequence: CDR1 MNHEY, CDR2 SMNVEV (reference sequence). The CDR3 is 12 residues long.

This chain links TRBV7-9 with TRBJ1-2; possibly TRBD1 for D (5 bases). The CDR3 is 15 residues long. The germline CDR1 and CDR2 sequences are SEHNR and FQNEAQ (reference sequence). Deletions cut 5 bases from V and 4 bases from J, with 17 bases between. CDR3 residues: CASSETDRALYGYTF. CDR3 DNA sequence: TGTGCCAGCAGCGAGACTGACAGAGCCCTCTATGGCTACACCTTC.

V is TRBV7-2 and J is TRBJ2-7; 9 nucleotides line up with TRBD2. The V gene end was trimmed by 4 bases and the J gene end by 3 bases; junction bases not matched to a gene: 7. The CDR3 totals 15 residues. CDR1 and CDR2 from the germline V gene are SGHTA and FQGNSA. The CDR3 DNA reads TGTGCCAGCAGCTCAGATCTAGCGGGGCTCTACGAGCAGTACTTC. It yields the protein CASSSDLAGLYEQYF.

The chain carries TRBV25-1 and TRBJ2-1, with 7 bases identical to TRBD1. The germline V gene encodes CDR1 MGHDK and CDR2 SYGVNS. This CDR3 contains 17 residues. The J segment lost 3 bases and the V segment lost 2 bases, leaving 10 bases of the junction unmatched. CDR3 region: CASSESPTGSNYNEQFF. The CDR3 DNA reads as TGTGCCAGCAGTGAAAGCCCGACAGGGTCGAACTACAATGAGCAGTTCTTC.

V usage is TRBV3-1 (or the pseudogene TRBV3-2) and J usage is TRBJ1-4; 8 bases agree with TRBD1. CDR1 LGHDT and CDR2 YNNKEL come from the germline V gene (reference sequence). V was clipped by 6 bases and J by 2 bases; unmatched bases: 2. This CDR3 has 14 residues. CDR3 nucleotides: TGTGCCAGCAGGCACAGGGGGACTAATGAAAAACTGTTTTTT. It codes for CASRHRGTNEKLFF.

The CDR3 region is CASLGTDTYEQYF. The CDR3 DNA is TGTGCCAGCCTAGGAACGGATACCTACGAGCAGTACTTC. The gene calls are TRBV28 and TRBJ2-7; D remains ambiguous. Germline assignment: CDR1 MDHEN and CDR2 SYDVKM. V was clipped by 8 bases and J by 2 bases, with 13 bases between them. The CDR3 loop spans 13 amino acids.

A note on this clone: The junction differs from germline at one of its ends, possibly a read error. The chain employs TRBV7-7 and TRBJ2-5; TRBD2 aligns across 10 bases. This CDR3 has 15 amino acids. From germline, CDR1 is SSHAT and CDR2 FNYEAQ (reference sequence). The CDR3 sequence: CASSRGTSEQETQYF. CDR3 coding DNA: TGTGCTAGCAGCAGAGGGACTAGCGAGCAAGAGACCCAGTACTTC.

CDR3 residues: CASSAGQGLGQYF. CDR3 coding DNA: TGTGCCAGCAGCGCAGGACAGGGGCTGGGGCAGTACTTC. This rearrangement joins TRBV7-2 to TRBJ2-7, with 9 bases matching TRBD1. V lost 5 bases to trimming and J lost 9 bases; unmatched junction nucleotides: 8. This CDR3 is built from 13 residues. Germline loops: CDR1 SGHTA, CDR2 FQGNSA.

This chain uses TRBV5-4 with TRBJ2-3, with 11 bases identical to TRBD2. J was trimmed by 9 bases and V by 5 bases; bases with no gene match: 11. This CDR3 is 15 amino acids long. Germline V CDR1 and CDR2: SGHNT, YYREEE (reference sequence). DNA of the CDR3: TGTGCCAGCAGGTCTCTAGCGGGGGGTTCCCCGACGCAGTATTTT. Its translation is CASRSLAGGSPTQYF.

The V call is TRBV30, the J call TRBJ2-7, with D possibly being TRBD2 (5 bases). CDR3 length equals 12 residues. Germline lookup yields CDR1 GTSNPN and CDR2 SVGIG (reference sequence). Trimming took off 4 bases at V and 3 bases at J, with 10 bases between the two ends. CDR3 nucleotides: TGTGCCTGGACCCGGGGAGTCTACGAGCAGTACTTC. Residues: CAWTRGVYEQYF.

The chain is built from TRBV7-3 and TRBJ1-5; D is unresolved. Trimming left V 8 bases short and J 4 bases short, with 12 bases between. The CDR3 is 13 amino acids. Germline CDR1 and CDR2: SGHTA and FQGTGA. The chain's CDR3 is CASAVQRNQPQHF. The CDR3 region has the DNA TGTGCCAGCGCAGTACAGAGAAATCAGCCCCAGCATTTT.

The chain couples TRBV6-4 to TRBJ2-5; no definite D call. Per the germline V gene, CDR1 is MRHNA and CDR2 is SNTAGT. The V end lost 0 bases, the J end lost 4 bases, and 12 bases lay between the germline ends. CDR3 length: 15 residues. This CDR3 reads CASSDSGLPGETQYF. CDR3 nucleotide sequence: TGTGCCAGCAGTGACTCGGGCCTCCCCGGAGAGACCCAGTACTTC.

J is TRBJ2-7 and V is TRBV5-6, with 9 bases aligning to TRBD1. CDR3 length: 13 residues. J lost 3 bases, V lost 4 bases, and 2 bases had no gene match. Germline CDR1 SGHDT, CDR2 YYEEEE. The CDR3 loop is CASSEDRGYEQYF. CDR3 coding DNA: TGTGCCAGCAGCGAGGACAGGGGCTACGAGCAGTACTTC.

The chain is built from TRBV19 and TRBJ1-2, with TRBD1 matching over 9 bases. Germline V lookup: CDR1 LNHDA, CDR2 SQIVND (reference sequence). V gave up 5 bases and J gave up 7 bases; unmatched junction bases: 14. The CDR3 spans 16 residues. The CDR3 region has the DNA TGTGCCAGTAGTCTCGGACAGGGGTTGAACTCAGGTGGCTACACCTTC. Protein product: CASSLGQGLNSGGYTF.

CDR3 amino acids: CSVAGEGYGYTF. The CDR3 nucleotides read TGCAGCGTTGCCGGAGAGGGCTATGGCTACACCTTC. J is TRBJ1-2 and V is TRBV29-1; D uncertain. V was trimmed by 4 bases and J by 4 bases, leaving 10 bases between them. The CDR3 totals 12 residues. The germline gives CDR1 SQVTM, CDR2 ANQGSEA.

The chain couples TRBV7-6 to TRBJ2-5; D is perhaps TRBD2 (5 bases). Deletions cut 5 bases from V and 4 bases from J, with 14 bases between. Germline CDR1 and CDR2: SGHVS and FNYEAQ. The CDR3 extends over 14 amino acids. This chain's CDR3 is CASSPWTGSETQYF. CDR3 in DNA: TGTGCCAGCAGCCCATGGACGGGATCAGAGACCCAGTACTTC.

To note about this clone: An end of the junction differs from the germline gene, which may be a read error. This sequence joins TRBV7-7 and TRBJ2-5; D perhaps matches TRBD2 (5 bases). Germline-derived CDR1 and CDR2 are SSHAT and FNYEAQ (reference sequence). There are 14 residues in the CDR3. CDR3 DNA sequence: TGTGCTAGCAGCTTCGGGAATAACGGGGAGACCCAGTACTTC. Protein: CASSFGNNGETQYF.

J is TRBJ1-3 and V is TRBV28; D is perhaps TRBD1 (6 bases). Trimming removed 3 bases from V and 3 bases from J, with 15 bases in between. The CDR3 sequence is 16 residues long. Looked up from germline, CDR1 is MDHEN and CDR2 is SYDVKM. In DNA, the CDR3 is TGTGCCAGCAGTTTGATAGGGGGGGTAGGTGGAAACACCATATATTTT. Translated: CASSLIGGVGGNTIYF.

This chain links TRBV18 with TRBJ1-5; D is unclear. The CDR3 contains 14 residues. Germline V gene lookup returns CDR1 KGHSH and CDR2 LQKENI. V dropped 4 bases and J dropped 2 bases, with 9 bases sitting between them. CDR3 in DNA: TGTGCCAGCTCACTCGATACTCGCAATCAGCCCCAGCATTTT. Translating it yields CASSLDTRNQPQHF.

CDR3 protein: CASSVGPTGSNEQFF. The DNA for the CDR3 is TGTGCCAGCAGCGTAGGCCCGACAGGGTCCAATGAGCAGTTCTTC. The chain carries TRBV9 and TRBJ2-1; 7 positions match TRBD1. This CDR3 spans 15 amino acids. The V gene end was trimmed by 0 bases and the J gene end by 6 bases; junction bases not matched to a gene: 6. CDR1 is SGDLS and CDR2 is YYNGEE in the germline V gene.